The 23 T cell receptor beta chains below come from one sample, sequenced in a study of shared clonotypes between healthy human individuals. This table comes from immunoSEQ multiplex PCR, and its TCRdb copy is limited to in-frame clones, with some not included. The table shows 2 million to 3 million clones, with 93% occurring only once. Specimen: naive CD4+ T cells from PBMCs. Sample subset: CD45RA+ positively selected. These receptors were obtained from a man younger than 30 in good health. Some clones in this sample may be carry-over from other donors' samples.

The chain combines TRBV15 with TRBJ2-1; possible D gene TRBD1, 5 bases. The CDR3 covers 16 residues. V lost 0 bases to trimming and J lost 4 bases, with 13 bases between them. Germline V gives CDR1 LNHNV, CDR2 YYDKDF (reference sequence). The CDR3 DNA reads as TGTGCCACCAGCAGAGATCAGTCAGGGTTGTACAATGAGCAGTTCTTC. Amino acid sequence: CATSRDQSGLYNEQFF.

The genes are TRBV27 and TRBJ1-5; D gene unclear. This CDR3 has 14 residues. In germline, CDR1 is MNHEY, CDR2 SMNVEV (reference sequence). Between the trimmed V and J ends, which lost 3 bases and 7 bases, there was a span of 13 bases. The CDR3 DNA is TGTGCCAGCAGTTTCCCGGGCTCCAGCCAGCCCCAGCATTTT. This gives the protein CASSFPGSSQPQHF.

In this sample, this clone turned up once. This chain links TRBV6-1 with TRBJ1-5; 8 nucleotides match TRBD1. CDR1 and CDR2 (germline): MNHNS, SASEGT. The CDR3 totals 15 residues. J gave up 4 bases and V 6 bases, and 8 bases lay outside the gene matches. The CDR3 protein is CASSLGQGNNQPQHF. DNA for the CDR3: TGTGCCAGCAGCCTTGGACAGGGAAATAATCAGCCCCAGCATTTT.

The CDR3 protein is CASSEVGSRSYTEAFF. The CDR3 DNA reads as TGTGCCAGCAGTGAGGTTGGGAGCAGAAGTTACACTGAAGCTTTCTTT. J is TRBJ1-1 and V is TRBV25-1; D gene unclear. V lost 3 bases and J lost 3, with 17 bases in between. CDR3 length: 16 residues. CDR1 MGHDK and CDR2 SYGVNS come from the germline V gene. The full variable domain, in which reference TRBV25-1 and TRBJ1-1 provide the parts outside the CDR3, is EADIYQTPRYLVIGTGKKITLECSQTMGHDKMYWYQQDPGMELHLIHYSYGVNSTEKGDLSSESTVSRIRTEHFPLTLESARPSHTSQYLCASSEVGSRSYTEAFFGQGTRLTVV.

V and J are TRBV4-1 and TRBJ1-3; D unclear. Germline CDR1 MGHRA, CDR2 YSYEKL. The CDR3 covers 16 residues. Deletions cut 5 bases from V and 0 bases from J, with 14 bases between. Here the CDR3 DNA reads TGCGCCAGCAGCTTAGATGGGTCAGTCTCTGGAAACACCATATATTTT. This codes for CASSLDGSVSGNTIYF.

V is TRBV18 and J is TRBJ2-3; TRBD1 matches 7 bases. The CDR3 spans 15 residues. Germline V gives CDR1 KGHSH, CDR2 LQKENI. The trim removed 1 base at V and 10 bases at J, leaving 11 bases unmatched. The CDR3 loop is CASSPQGALVVAQYF. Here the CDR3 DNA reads TGTGCCAGCTCACCACAGGGGGCGCTGGTTGTGGCGCAGTATTTT.

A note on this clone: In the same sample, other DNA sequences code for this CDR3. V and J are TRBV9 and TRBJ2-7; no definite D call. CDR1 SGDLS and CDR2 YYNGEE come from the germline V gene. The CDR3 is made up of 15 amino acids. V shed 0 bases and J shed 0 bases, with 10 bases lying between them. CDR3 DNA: TGTGCCAGCAGCGTAGAGGGTAGGAGCTCCTACGAGCAGTACTTC. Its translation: CASSVEGRSSYEQYF.

The CDR3 DNA sequence: TGTGCCAGTAGTTCGGGACAAGCAGATACGCAGTATTTT. This gives the protein CASSSGQADTQYF. The chain employs TRBV19 and TRBJ2-3, with a tentative D call TRBD1 (6 bases). V was clipped by 5 bases and J by 4 bases, with 10 bases between them. The CDR3 is 13 residues long. Germline V gene sequence: CDR1 LNHDA, CDR2 SQIVND (reference sequence).

CDR3 coding DNA: TGTGCCAGCAGCTTTGCGACAGCGATATCGAGTAACTATGGCTACACCTTC. Translated: CASSFATAISSNYGYTF. This chain joins TRBV5-6 and TRBJ1-2; tentatively, D is TRBD1 (5 bases). In germline, CDR1 is SGHDT, CDR2 YYEEEE. V was pared by 2 bases and J by 1 base, with 18 bases between. The CDR3 is 17 residues long. Combining the CDR3 with reference TRBV5-6 and TRBJ1-2 gives the whole variable domain DAGVTQSPTHLIKTRGQQVTLRCSPKSGHDTVSWYQQALGQGPQFIFQYYEEEERQRGNFPDRFSGHQFPNYSSELNVNALLLGDSALYLCASSFATAISSNYGYTFGSGTRLTVV.

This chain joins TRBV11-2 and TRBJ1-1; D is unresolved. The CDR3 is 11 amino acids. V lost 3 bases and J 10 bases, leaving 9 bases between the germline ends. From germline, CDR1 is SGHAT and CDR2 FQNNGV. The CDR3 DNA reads TGTGCCAGCAGCTTCGGTTGGGCAGCTTTCTTT. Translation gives CASSFGWAAFF.

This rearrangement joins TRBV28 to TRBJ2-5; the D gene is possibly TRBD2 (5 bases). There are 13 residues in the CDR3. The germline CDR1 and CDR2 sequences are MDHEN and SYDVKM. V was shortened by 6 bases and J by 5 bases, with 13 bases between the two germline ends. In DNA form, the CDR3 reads TGTGCCAGCAGCTCCACTAGGCTGGAGACCCAGTACTTC. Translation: CASSSTRLETQYF.

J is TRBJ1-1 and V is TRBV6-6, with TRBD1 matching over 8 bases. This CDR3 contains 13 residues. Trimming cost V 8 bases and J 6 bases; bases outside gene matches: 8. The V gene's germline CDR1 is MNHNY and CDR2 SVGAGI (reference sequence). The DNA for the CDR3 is TGTGCCAGCGGTGAGACAGGGGTGGCTGAAGCTTTCTTT. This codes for CASGETGVAEAFF.

CDR3 amino acids: CASSIQGQFVNQPQHF. CDR3 nucleotides: TGTGCCAGTAGTATACAGGGCCAGTTTGTTAATCAGCCCCAGCATTTT. The V and J genes are TRBV19 and TRBJ1-5, with TRBD1 as a possible D gene (5 bases). Germline values: CDR1 LNHDA, CDR2 SQIVND (reference sequence). V lost 2 bases and J 4 bases, leaving 15 bases between the germline ends. CDR3 size: 16 residues.

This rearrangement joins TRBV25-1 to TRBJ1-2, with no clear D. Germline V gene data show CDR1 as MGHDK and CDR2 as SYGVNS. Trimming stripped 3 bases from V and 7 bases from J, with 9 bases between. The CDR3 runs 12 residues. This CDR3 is CASSDAYGGYTF. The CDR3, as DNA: TGTGCCAGCAGTGACGCCTATGGTGGCTACACCTTC.

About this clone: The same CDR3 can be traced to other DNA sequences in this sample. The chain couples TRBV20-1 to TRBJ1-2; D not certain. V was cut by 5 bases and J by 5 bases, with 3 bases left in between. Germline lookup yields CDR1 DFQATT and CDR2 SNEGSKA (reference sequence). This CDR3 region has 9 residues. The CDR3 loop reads CSASYGYTF. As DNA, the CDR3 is TGCAGTGCTTCATATGGCTACACCTTC.

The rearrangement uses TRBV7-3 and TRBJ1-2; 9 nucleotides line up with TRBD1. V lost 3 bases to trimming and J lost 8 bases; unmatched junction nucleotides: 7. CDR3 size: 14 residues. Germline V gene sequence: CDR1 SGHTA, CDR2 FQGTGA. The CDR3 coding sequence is TGTGCCAGCAGCTTGGACAGGGGCCCAGGCGGCTACACCTTC. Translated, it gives CASSLDRGPGGYTF. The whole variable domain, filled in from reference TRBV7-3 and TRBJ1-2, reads GAGVSQTPSNKVTEKGKYVELRCDPISGHTALYWYRQSLGQGPEFLIYFQGTGAADDSGLPNDRFFAVRPEGSVSTLKIQRTERGDSAVYLCASSLDRGPGGYTFGSGTRLTVV.

The CDR3 bases are TGCGCCAGCAGTTTAAATACCGGGACTAAGGGCGAGCAGTACTTC. Translated, it gives CASSLNTGTKGEQYF. The chain carries TRBV5-1 and TRBJ2-7; TRBD2 matches at 7 bases. The CDR3 extends over 15 amino acids. Germline V gene data show CDR1 as SGHRS and CDR2 as YFSETQ. V lost 5 bases to trimming and J lost 6 bases; unmatched junction nucleotides: 14.

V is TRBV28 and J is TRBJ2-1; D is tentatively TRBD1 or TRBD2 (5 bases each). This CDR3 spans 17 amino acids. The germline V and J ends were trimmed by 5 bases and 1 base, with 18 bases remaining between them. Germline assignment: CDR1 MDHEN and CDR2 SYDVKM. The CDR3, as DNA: TGTGCCAGCAGTCTCTCCAGTCGGGGCCATTCCTACAATGAGCAGTTCTTC. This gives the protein CASSLSSRGHSYNEQFF.

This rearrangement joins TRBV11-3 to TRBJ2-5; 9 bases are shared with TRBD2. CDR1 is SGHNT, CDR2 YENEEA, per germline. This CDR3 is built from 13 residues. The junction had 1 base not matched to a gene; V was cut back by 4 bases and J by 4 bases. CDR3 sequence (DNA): TGTGCCAGCAGCTCTAGCGGGACAGAGACCCAGTACTTC. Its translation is CASSSSGTETQYF.

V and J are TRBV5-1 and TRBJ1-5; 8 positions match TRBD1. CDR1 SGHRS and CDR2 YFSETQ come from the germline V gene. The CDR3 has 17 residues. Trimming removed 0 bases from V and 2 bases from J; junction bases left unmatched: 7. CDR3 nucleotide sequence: TGCGCCAGCAGCTTGGGAGCAGGGGGCTATGGCAATCAGCCCCAGCATTTT. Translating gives CASSLGAGGYGNQPQHF.

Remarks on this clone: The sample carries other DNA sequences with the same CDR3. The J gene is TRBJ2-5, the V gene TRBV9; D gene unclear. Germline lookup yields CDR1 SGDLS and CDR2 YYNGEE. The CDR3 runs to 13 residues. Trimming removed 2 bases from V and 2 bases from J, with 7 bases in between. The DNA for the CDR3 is TGTGCCAGCAGCGTCTCCGGACAAGAGACCCAGTACTTC. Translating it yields CASSVSGQETQYF.

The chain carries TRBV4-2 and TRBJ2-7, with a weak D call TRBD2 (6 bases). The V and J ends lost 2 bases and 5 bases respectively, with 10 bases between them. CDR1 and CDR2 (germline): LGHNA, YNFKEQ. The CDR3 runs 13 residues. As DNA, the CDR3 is TGTGCCAGCAGCCAATTGCGGGAAGACGAGCAGTACTTC. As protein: CASSQLREDEQYF.

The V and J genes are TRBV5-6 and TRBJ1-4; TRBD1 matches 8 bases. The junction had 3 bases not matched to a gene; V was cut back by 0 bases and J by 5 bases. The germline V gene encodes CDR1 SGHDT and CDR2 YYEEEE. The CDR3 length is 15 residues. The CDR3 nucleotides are TGTGCCAGCAGCTTGGGGACAGGGCAAAATGAAAAACTGTTTTTT. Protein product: CASSLGTGQNEKLFF.